This passage covers 5 T cell receptor beta chains from one sample sequenced in a study of blood T cell repertoires in COVID-19. Clones were sequenced by immunoSEQ multiplex PCR, and TCRdb holds only the in-frame ones, with some missing. The sample shows under 120,000 clones, about 75% of them seen only once. Sequencing used peripheral blood. The source is an elderly man with acute or convalescent COVID-19.

This clone was detected a few times. The chain uses TRBV5-6 and TRBJ1-2; D ambiguous. The ends were cut back, 2 bases at V and 8 bases at J, with 19 bases in the middle. The CDR3 covers 15 residues. Looked up from germline, CDR1 is SGHDT and CDR2 is YYEEEE. This CDR3 reads CASSFSRGDRQGYTF. As DNA, the CDR3 is TGTGCCAGCAGCTTCTCTCGGGGTGACCGCCAAGGCTACACCTTC.

In the case of this clone: Other DNA sequences within the sample encode an identical CDR3. The chain links TRBV6-6 to TRBJ2-7; D is perhaps TRBD2 (6 bases). CDR3 length equals 13 residues. The ends were cut back, 3 bases at V and 4 bases at J, with 10 bases in the middle. Germline values: CDR1 MNHNY, CDR2 SVGAGI (reference sequence). CDR3 coding DNA: TGTGCCAGCAGTTATGGGGGGAGTTACGAGCAGTACTTC. Its translation is CASSYGGSYEQYF.

Only a few counts were recorded for this clone. CDR3 nucleotide sequence: TGCAGTGCCAGTGGTAGGGGGCAGGACGAGCAGTACTTC. As protein: CSASGRGQDEQYF. The chain recombines TRBV20-1 with TRBJ2-7; 7 bases match TRBD1. V shed 6 bases and J 5 bases; nucleotides not matched to a gene: 10. The CDR3 loop spans 13 amino acids. Per the germline V gene, CDR1 is DFQATT and CDR2 is SNEGSKA (reference sequence).

The chain joins TRBV10-3 to TRBJ2-1, with D perhaps matching TRBD2 (6 bases). The CDR3 length is 16 residues. Trimming pared 0 bases from V and 5 bases from J, leaving 14 bases between. The V gene's germline CDR1 is ENHRY and CDR2 SYGVKD. The CDR3 protein is CAISESGLLTHNEQFF. The DNA for the CDR3 is TGTGCCATCAGTGAGTCGGGACTTCTCACTCACAATGAGCAGTTCTTC.

This clone was detected once. The rearrangement joins TRBV10-3 to TRBJ1-2, with 12 bases lining up with TRBD1. After removal of 6 bases from V and 4 bases from J, the junction contained 6 bases not matched to a gene. Germline loops: CDR1 ENHRY, CDR2 SYGVKD. The CDR3 covers 15 residues. The CDR3 nucleotides read TGTGCCATCAGCCGGGACAGGGGGCTGAGCTATGGCTACACCTTC. Protein product: CAISRDRGLSYGYTF.